The 26 T cell receptor beta chains presented below share a single source sample, sequenced in a study of response to subunit inactivated influenza vaccine. TCRdb ran MiXCR on the RT-PCR reads and lists one entry per CDR3 protein. The table includes hundreds of thousands of distinct CDR3 sequences, approximately 10% detected once. This same sample was also taken into another study, of T cells expressing NK-cell markers. Per that study: Libraries used 5'RACE template switching adding universal primer site and UMIs.

Sequenced here: PBMCs from blood, sampled on the day of vaccination. All receptors come from a man between 50 and 59 years old who received an inactivated influenza vaccine.

Many counts were recorded for this clonotype. The CDR3 region has the DNA TGTGCCATCAGTGAGTCGTTAAGGGGGCTGGGCACAGATACGCAGTATTTT. Protein sequence: CAISESLRGLGTDTQYF. The chain links TRBV10-3 to TRBJ2-3, with 7 bases aligning to TRBD1. V was pared by 0 bases and J by 1 base, with 7 bases of the junction left unmatched. Germline CDR1 reads ENHRY; CDR2 reads SYGVKD. The CDR3 spans 17 residues.

In its sample, this clonotype was seen a few times. The rearrangement links TRBV18 to TRBJ2-7, with 9 bases lining up with TRBD1. The CDR3 is 17 amino acids. Germline V gene data show CDR1 as KGHSH and CDR2 as LQKENI. With 4 bases clipped from V and 2 bases from J, the junction kept 12 bases outside the gene matches. CDR3 residues: CASSRDRAKTPTYEQYF. CDR3 DNA sequence: TGTGCCAGCTCACGGGACAGGGCCAAAACTCCGACCTACGAGCAGTACTTC.

This clonotype occurred many times. This chain uses TRBV12-3 or TRBV12-4 with TRBJ1-1; D possibly corresponds to TRBD1 (5 bases). The CDR3 runs 13 residues. The V gene lost 5 bases and the J gene lost 1 base, with 8 bases spanning the gap. The CDR3 sequence: CASSLRENTEAFF. The CDR3 bases are TGTGCCAGCAGTCTCAGGGAGAACACTGAAGCTTTCTTT.

This clonotype was observed many times. One end of the junction fails to match germline, which may point to a read error. This chain connects TRBV11-1 to TRBJ2-3, with 9 positions matching TRBD2. The V gene's germline CDR1 is SGHAT and CDR2 FQDESV (reference sequence). This CDR3 is 14 amino acids long. The CDR3 DNA is TGTGCCAGCAGCATAGCGGGAGGCACAGATACGCAGTATTTT. Translated: CASSIAGGTDTQYF. The full variable domain, completed using reference TRBV11-1 and TRBJ2-3, is EAEVAQSPRYKITEKSQAVAFWCDPISGHATLYWYRQILGQGPELLVQFQDESVVDDSQLPKDRFSAERLKGVDSTLKIQPAELGDSAMYLCASSIAGGTDTQYFGPGTRLTVL.

There are a few counts of this clonotype. The chain links TRBV5-1 to TRBJ2-7; 10 nucleotides match TRBD2. Germline trimming cut 4 bases from V and 5 bases from J; bases unmatched to any gene: 12. Looked up from germline, CDR1 is SGHRS and CDR2 is YFSETQ. The CDR3 sequence is 16 residues long. CDR3 DNA sequence: TGCGCCAGCAGCCCCAGATCAGCGGGAGGGCCCAACGAGCAGTACTTC. Amino acids: CASSPRSAGGPNEQYF.

This clonotype was counted a few times. V is TRBV29-1 and J is TRBJ2-3; D is ambiguous. Trimming took off 7 bases at V and 2 bases at J, with 10 bases between the two ends. Germline values: CDR1 SQVTM, CDR2 ANQGSEA. This CDR3 comprises 12 residues. CDR3 DNA: TGCAGCGCCTCAGCCACCACAGATACGCAGTATTTT. Translation gives CSASATTDTQYF.

Only a few counts were recorded for this clonotype. In nucleotides, the CDR3 is TGCAGTGCTCCTATATGGACTAGCGGGGTAATGGAGACCCAGTACTTC. Translation gives CSAPIWTSGVMETQYF. The gene calls are TRBV20-1 and TRBJ2-5; TRBD2 agrees at 12 bases. The CDR3 covers 16 residues. CDR1 is DFQATT and CDR2 is SNEGSKA in the germline V gene (reference sequence). Unmatched junction bases numbered 12, after V lost 5 bases and J lost 5 bases.

The rearrangement uses TRBV3-1 and TRBJ1-1; maybe TRBD1 (6 bases). Trimming removed 1 base from V and 3 bases from J, with 12 bases in between. The CDR3 has 15 residues. Germline assignment: CDR1 LGHDT and CDR2 YNNKEL (reference sequence). The CDR3 protein is CASSQAARGDTEAFF. The CDR3 coding sequence is TGTGCCAGCAGCCAAGCGGCGAGGGGGGACACTGAAGCTTTCTTT.

The table lists this clonotype with a few counts. CDR3 DNA sequence: TGTGCCAGCAACCGGAGGGGGCTCACCTACGAGCAGTACTTC. Encoded protein: CASNRRGLTYEQYF. The V gene is TRBV28, the J gene TRBJ2-7; perhaps TRBD1 as D (7 bases). With 7 bases removed from V and 2 bases from J, the gap between germline ends came to 15 bases. This CDR3 has 14 residues. Germline CDR1 and CDR2: MDHEN and SYDVKM.

This clonotype has only a few counts. The chain has TRBV3-1 and TRBJ2-1; 7 positions match TRBD1. J gave up 5 bases and V 4 bases, and 8 bases lay outside the gene matches. Germline V gene lookup returns CDR1 LGHDT and CDR2 YNNKEL (reference sequence). The CDR3 loop spans 15 amino acids. The chain's CDR3 is CASSPGDRQNNEQFF. CDR3 DNA: TGTGCCAGCAGCCCCGGGGACAGACAAAACAATGAGCAGTTCTTC.

This clonotype appeared a few times. The chain has TRBV25-1 and TRBJ2-5; TRBD2 might be the D (7 bases). The CDR3 is 13 residues long. V was trimmed by 10 bases and J by 0 bases, leaving 12 bases between them. Germline V gene sequence: CDR1 MGHDK, CDR2 SYGVNS. This CDR3 reads CATGGTNQETQYF. The CDR3 coding sequence is TGTGCCACCGGGGGGACAAACCAAGAGACCCAGTACTTC.

This chain links TRBV7-9 with TRBJ2-5, with D unclear. V shed 0 bases and J shed 1 base, with 9 bases lying between them. CDR3 length: 15 amino acids. Germline V gene lookup returns CDR1 SEHNR and CDR2 FQNEAQ (reference sequence). CDR3 in amino acids: CASSLAESRQETQYF. CDR3 nucleotide sequence: TGTGCCAGCAGCTTAGCGGAGTCGCGCCAAGAGACCCAGTACTTC.

The chain carries TRBV20-1 and TRBJ2-3; D is ambiguous. This CDR3 has 12 residues. Germline V gene lookup returns CDR1 DFQATT and CDR2 SNEGSKA (reference sequence). Between the trimmed V and J ends, which lost 6 bases and 2 bases, there was a span of 9 bases. Here the CDR3 reads CSAKVLTDTQYF. The DNA for the CDR3 is TGCAGTGCCAAGGTCCTCACAGATACGCAGTATTTT.

The CDR3 coding sequence is TGTGCCAGCAGCTTCTTGGCGTCCGGGGAGCTGTTTTTT. Translating gives CASSFLASGELFF. The chain couples TRBV7-2 to TRBJ2-2; D gene unclear. The CDR3 has 13 residues. Trimming cost V 3 bases and J 6 bases, with 8 bases left between them. Germline V lookup: CDR1 SGHTA, CDR2 FQGNSA.

The chain couples TRBV28 to TRBJ2-7; TRBD2 is a possible D gene (5 bases). Looked up from germline, CDR1 is MDHEN and CDR2 is SYDVKM. This CDR3 is built from 14 residues. V was shortened by 4 bases and J by 2 bases, with 12 bases between the two germline ends. This chain's CDR3 is CASSYSGKAYEQYF. CDR3 bases: TGTGCCAGCAGTTATTCCGGGAAAGCCTACGAGCAGTACTTC.

Concerning this clonotype: One end of the junction fails to match germline, which may point to a read error. The rearrangement joins TRBV2 to TRBJ2-1; TRBD2 matches 11 bases. CDR3 length equals 14 residues. CDR1 SNHLY and CDR2 FYNNEI come from the germline V gene. The CDR3 DNA sequence: TGTTCCAGCGCGGGACTAGCGGAGGGCAATGAGCAGTTCTTC. Amino acid sequence: CSSAGLAEGNEQFF.

A few counts support this clonotype. The chain has TRBV20-1 and TRBJ2-5, with unresolved D. The CDR3 extends over 13 amino acids. Trimming removed 6 bases at V and 4 bases at J, with 15 bases between. Germline values: CDR1 DFQATT, CDR2 SNEGSKA (reference sequence). Here the CDR3 reads CSAAGPLVETQYF. The CDR3 nucleotides are TGCAGTGCCGCCGGGCCGCTCGTAGAGACCCAGTACTTC.

The chain recombines TRBV4-1 with TRBJ2-5; D gene uncertain. This CDR3 comprises 12 residues. The germline gives CDR1 MGHRA, CDR2 YSYEKL. V shed 4 bases and J shed 5 bases, with 8 bases lying between them. Here the CDR3 reads CASSPQPETQYF. The CDR3 DNA is TGCGCCAGCAGCCCCCAGCCGGAGACCCAGTACTTC.

Worth noting for this clonotype: A much bigger clone sits one base away, suggesting this may be a read error. The chain recombines TRBV10-3 with TRBJ1-2; 8 nucleotides agree with TRBD1. The germline V gene has CDR1 ENHRY and CDR2 SYGVKD. This CDR3 comprises 15 residues. The CDR3, as DNA: TGTGCCACCTCGGACAGGGACAACCTTAACTATGGCTACCCCTTC. This codes for CATSDRDNLNYGYPF.

The J gene is TRBJ2-3, the V gene TRBV4-2; 7 positions agree with TRBD2. J lost 2 bases, V lost 2 bases, and 4 bases had no gene match. Germline CDR1 LGHNA, CDR2 YNFKEQ. The CDR3 length is 15 residues. The CDR3 protein is CASSQRDYPTDTQYF. In DNA form, the CDR3 reads TGTGCCAGCAGCCAAAGGGACTACCCCACAGATACGCAGTATTTT.

The genes are TRBV6-5 and TRBJ2-2, with 7 bases matching TRBD2. Trimming at V came to 2 bases and at J to 4 bases, leaving 4 bases not matched to a gene. CDR3 size: 15 residues. CDR1 is MNHEY and CDR2 is SVGAGI in the germline V gene. DNA of the CDR3: TGTGCCAGCAGTTACGGCGGGAGCATCACCGGGGAGCTGTTTTTT. This codes for CASSYGGSITGELFF.

This chain uses TRBV5-1 with TRBJ2-1; 7 positions agree with TRBD2. V shed 0 bases and J 9 bases; nucleotides not matched to a gene: 9. CDR1 SGHRS and CDR2 YFSETQ come from the germline V gene. This CDR3 is built from 15 residues. The CDR3 DNA reads TGCGCCAGCAGCTTGGAAGTCGGCGGGAGTGCTGAGCAGTTCTTC. It encodes CASSLEVGGSAEQFF.

V and J are TRBV10-2 and TRBJ2-7; the D gene could be TRBD1 or TRBD2 (5 bases each). V gave up 5 bases and J gave up 5 bases, with 10 bases separating them. Germline V gene sequence: CDR1 WSHSY, CDR2 SAAADI. The CDR3 extends over 12 amino acids. Here the CDR3 DNA reads TGCGCCAGCAGTATGAAGGGACACGAGCAGTACTTC. This translates into CASSMKGHEQYF.

This clonotype appeared a few times. This rearrangement joins TRBV10-1 to TRBJ2-2; 10 bases align to TRBD1. J lost 6 bases, V lost 2 bases, and 3 bases had no gene match. Germline lookup yields CDR1 WNHNN and CDR2 SYGVQD (reference sequence). CDR3 length: 15 residues. The CDR3 loop is CASSEDRGRAGELFF. The CDR3 coding sequence is TGCGCCAGCAGTGAGGACAGGGGGCGCGCCGGGGAGCTGTTTTTT.

This clonotype was counted between two and nine times. The chain uses TRBV3-1 and TRBJ2-3, with 7 bases fitting TRBD1. Germline loops: CDR1 LGHDT, CDR2 YNNKEL (reference sequence). After removal of 2 bases from V and 0 bases from J, the junction contained 5 bases not matched to a gene. This CDR3 contains 16 residues. The CDR3 DNA reads as TGTGCCAGCAGCCAACTACGGACAGGAAGCACAGATACGCAGTATTTT. It is translated as CASSQLRTGSTDTQYF.

This sequence joins TRBV20-1 and TRBJ2-3; TRBD1 matches 8 bases. V dropped 5 bases and J dropped 3; count of bases not matched to a gene: 10. Germline loops: CDR1 DFQATT, CDR2 SNEGSKA (reference sequence). CDR3 length: 15 residues. CDR3 protein: CSAPRGQGRTDTQYF. In nucleotides, the CDR3 is TGCAGTGCTCCCCGCGGACAGGGCAGGACAGATACGCAGTATTTT.